Presented here are 29 T cell receptor beta chains from one specimen sequenced in a study of response to subunit inactivated influenza vaccine. TCRdb processed the RT-PCR reads anew with MiXCR; each CDR3 protein has one entry. This table holds approximately 500,000 distinct CDR3 sequences, approximately 24% found once. The sample was also reused in another study, on T cells expressing NK-cell markers. From that second work: cDNA encoding TCR beta was synthesized via 5'RACE template switching incorporating UMIs.

The sample in question was CD4+ T cells sorted from PBMCs, obtained approximately 13 days after vaccination. The source of these receptors is a man in his fifties or sixties who received an inactivated influenza vaccine.

A few counts support this clonotype. The rearrangement uses TRBV6-2 or TRBV6-3 and TRBJ2-1; 10 positions agree with TRBD2. The CDR3 runs 14 residues. Germline V lookup: CDR1 MNHEY, CDR2 SVGEGT. V shed 5 bases and J 9 bases; nucleotides not matched to a gene: 7. CDR3: CASSHPGLASEQFF. CDR3 bases: TGTGCCAGCAGTCATCCGGGACTAGCGAGTGAGCAGTTCTTC.

The chain carries TRBV11-2 and TRBJ2-5; no definite D call. CDR3 length equals 12 residues. The germline CDR1 and CDR2 sequences are SGHAT and FQNNGV. Trimming left V 2 bases short and J 4 bases short, with 5 bases between. The DNA for the CDR3 is TGTGCCAGCAGCTTAAATACAGAGACCCAGTACTTC. This codes for CASSLNTETQYF.

A few counts support this clonotype. The rearrangement joins TRBV20-1 to TRBJ2-3; D is perhaps TRBD1 (6 bases). The CDR3 runs to 15 residues. The V gene lost 0 bases and the J gene lost 3 bases, with 13 bases spanning the gap. Germline-derived CDR1 and CDR2 are DFQATT and SNEGSKA (reference sequence). CDR3 region: CSARDWGLETDTQYF. The DNA of the CDR3 is TGCAGTGCTAGAGATTGGGGGCTTGAAACAGATACGCAGTATTTT.

This clonotype was observed many times. The chain combines TRBV9 with TRBJ2-7; D possibly corresponds to TRBD1 (6 bases). CDR3 length: 13 residues. CDR1 and CDR2 (germline): SGDLS, YYNGEE. The V end was cut by 0 bases, the J end by 6 bases, with 10 bases between. The CDR3 nucleotides read TGTGCCAGCAGCGTAGAACAGGGCGGCGAGCAGTACTTC. Its translation is CASSVEQGGEQYF.

CDR3 loop: CASSPGLAGVRGTDTQYF. DNA of the CDR3: TGCGCCAGCAGTCCGGGACTAGCGGGAGTTCGAGGCACAGATACGCAGTATTTT. This sequence joins TRBV4-1 and TRBJ2-3; 14 bases are shared with TRBD2. Germline trimming cut 6 bases from V and 1 base from J; bases unmatched to any gene: 9. From germline, CDR1 is MGHRA and CDR2 YSYEKL. The CDR3 length is 18 residues.

The chain has TRBV10-3 and TRBJ2-7; D is undetermined. V lost 8 bases and J lost 5, with 16 bases in between. The CDR3 consists of 13 residues. The germline gives CDR1 ENHRY, CDR2 SYGVKD. The CDR3 nucleotides are TGTGCCATCCAGCCACGGACGAGCGACGAGCAGTACTTC. Translated: CAIQPRTSDEQYF.

The chain links TRBV3-1 to TRBJ2-2; D perhaps matches TRBD1 (5 bases). The V end lost 0 bases, the J end lost 8 bases, and 16 bases lay between the germline ends. The CDR3 runs to 16 residues. Looked up from germline, CDR1 is LGHDT and CDR2 is YNNKEL (reference sequence). The CDR3 DNA sequence: TGTGCCAGCAGCCAAGATCTCCAGGGCCGGGCAGGGGAGCTGTTTTTT. Amino acid sequence: CASSQDLQGRAGELFF.

This sequence joins TRBV27 and TRBJ2-7, with D possibly TRBD2 on 5 matching bases. The CDR3 runs 14 residues. V gave up 5 bases and J gave up 9 bases, with 20 bases separating them. Germline V CDR1 and CDR2: MNHEY, SMNVEV (reference sequence). CDR3: CASSMTTMPDRQYF. The CDR3 DNA is TGTGCCAGCAGTATGACGACTATGCCCGACCGGCAGTACTTC.

This clonotype was seen only a few times. The chain joins TRBV4-1 to TRBJ2-7; 8 bases line up with TRBD2. Germline loops: CDR1 MGHRA, CDR2 YSYEKL. The length of the CDR3 is 16 residues. The V segment lost 5 bases and the J segment 6 bases; nucleotides outside the gene matches: 15. CDR3 bases: TGCGCCAGCAGCTATTCCGGGGGGGGGCCAACACGCGAGCAGTACTTC. This translates into CASSYSGGGPTREQYF.

The CDR3 region has the DNA TGCAGTGCTAGAGGCCTACAGGCACGGACAGATACGCAGTATTTT. Amino acids: CSARGLQARTDTQYF. The J gene is TRBJ2-3, the V gene TRBV20-1, with D possibly TRBD1 on 5 matching bases. CDR3 length: 15 amino acids. Germline loops: CDR1 DFQATT, CDR2 SNEGSKA (reference sequence). The V end was cut by 1 base, the J end by 3 bases, with 14 bases between.

This clonotype was detected a few times. The V gene is TRBV5-1, the J gene TRBJ1-5; 11 nucleotides match TRBD1. Germline values: CDR1 SGHRS, CDR2 YFSETQ. The CDR3 length is 15 residues. The V segment lost 1 base and the J segment 5 bases; nucleotides outside the gene matches: 2. The chain's CDR3 is CASSLSGQGDQPQHF. The CDR3 nucleotides are TGCGCCAGCAGCTTGTCGGGACAGGGGGATCAGCCCCAGCATTTT.

V usage is TRBV7-3 and J usage is TRBJ2-1; 7 bases match TRBD1. This CDR3 is 18 amino acids long. Losses at the gene ends were 5 bases for V and 0 bases for J; bases not matched to a gene: 13. Germline V gene data show CDR1 as SGHTA and CDR2 as FQGTGA. The CDR3: CASSPRTGASISYNEQFF. CDR3 DNA: TGTGCCAGCAGCCCCCGGACAGGCGCCAGTATCTCCTACAATGAGCAGTTCTTC.

This clonotype has at least ten counts. This rearrangement joins TRBV4-1 to TRBJ1-2, with D tentatively TRBD1 (6 bases). V lost 1 base and J 8 bases, leaving 17 bases between the germline ends. This CDR3 contains 15 residues. The germline gives CDR1 MGHRA, CDR2 YSYEKL. The CDR3 loop reads CASSQGTNRDGGYTF. CDR3 coding DNA: TGCGCCAGCAGCCAAGGGACAAACAGGGACGGCGGCTACACCTTC.

This clonotype has only a few counts. The rearrangement links TRBV3-1 to TRBJ2-1, with 9 nucleotides matching TRBD2. The CDR3 runs 15 residues. Germline CDR1 reads LGHDT; CDR2 reads YNNKEL (reference sequence). The V and J ends lost 4 bases and 3 bases, in that order; junction bases with no gene match: 4. The CDR3 DNA follows: TGTGCCAGCAGCCCGAGTAGCGGGGGCTACAATGAGCAGTTCTTC. Protein product: CASSPSSGGYNEQFF.

This sequence joins TRBV27 and TRBJ2-7; a weak D match, TRBD2 (6 bases). The CDR3 sequence is 14 residues long. The V gene's germline CDR1 is MNHEY and CDR2 SMNVEV (reference sequence). V lost 5 bases to trimming and J lost 0 bases, with 11 bases between them. CDR3 protein: CASSGGFGSYEQYF. CDR3 nucleotides: TGTGCCAGCAGTGGAGGGTTTGGCTCCTACGAGCAGTACTTC.

For the CDR3, the DNA is TGTGCCAGCAGCTTCGGACAGGGACAGCAGCCCCAGCATTTT. It specifies CASSFGQGQQPQHF. The chain carries TRBV5-5 and TRBJ1-5, with 8 bases fitting TRBD1. V was pared by 2 bases and J by 7 bases, with 5 bases of the junction left unmatched. CDR3 length: 14 residues. Per germline, CDR1 SGHKS and CDR2 YYEKEE (reference sequence).

In its sample, this clonotype was seen a few times. The chain uses TRBV20-1 and TRBJ2-3; D not certain. V lost 4 bases and J lost 5, with 13 bases in between. This CDR3 has 13 residues. Germline V gene data show CDR1 as DFQATT and CDR2 as SNEGSKA (reference sequence). CDR3 nucleotide sequence: TGCAGTGCTAACCCCCGCGTGGGAGATACGCAGTATTTT. Amino acids: CSANPRVGDTQYF.

This clonotype was picked up a small number of times. This chain joins TRBV12-3 or TRBV12-4 and TRBJ1-1; no reliable D call. The CDR3 loop spans 15 amino acids. V shed 3 bases and J shed 0 bases, with 11 bases lying between them. CDR3 amino acids: CASSFHGQVNTEAFF. The CDR3 DNA sequence: TGTGCCAGCAGTTTCCATGGGCAGGTGAACACTGAAGCTTTCTTT.

V and J are TRBV4-2 and TRBJ2-4; TRBD2 matches at 15 bases. In germline, CDR1 is LGHNA, CDR2 YNFKEQ. V lost 4 bases and J lost 0; bases outside the gene matches: 13. This CDR3 is built from 21 residues. The CDR3 DNA is TGTGCCAGCAGCCCAGAGGGACTAGCGGGGGGCAGTGGACTAGCCAAAAACATTCAGTACTTC. Its translation is CASSPEGLAGGSGLAKNIQYF.

The CDR3 nucleotides read TGTGCCAGCAGCGGACACGGACTAGCAGGCACCGGGGAGCTGTTTTTT. Translation gives CASSGHGLAGTGELFF. The chain has TRBV9 and TRBJ2-2, with TRBD2 identical over 8 bases. The CDR3 sequence is 16 residues long. Per germline, CDR1 SGDLS and CDR2 YYNGEE. The junction had 8 bases not matched to a gene; V was cut back by 3 bases and J by 4 bases.

This clonotype was observed a single time. The chain has TRBV7-9 and TRBJ2-1, with D possibly being TRBD1 (5 bases). This CDR3 spans 12 amino acids. CDR1 and CDR2 (germline): SEHNR, FQNEAQ (reference sequence). V gave up 5 bases and J gave up 8 bases, with 10 bases separating them. The CDR3: CASSRQYDEQFF. The CDR3 DNA is TGTGCCAGCAGCAGACAGTACGATGAGCAGTTCTTC.

This clonotype was found a few times. The chain couples TRBV6-6 to TRBJ2-7; D perhaps matches TRBD1 (5 bases). This CDR3 spans 13 amino acids. V lost 7 bases and J 6 bases, leaving 16 bases between the germline ends. Germline values: CDR1 MNHNY, CDR2 SVGAGI (reference sequence). CDR3 nucleotide sequence: TGTGCCAGCACTTCGTCACAGGTGATCGAGCAGTACTTC. It codes for CASTSSQVIEQYF.

There are a few counts of this clonotype. J is TRBJ2-1 and V is TRBV6-2 or TRBV6-3, with TRBD2 matching 10 bases. J lost 7 bases, V lost 0 bases, and 15 bases had no gene match. The CDR3 sequence is 19 residues long. Germline-derived CDR1 and CDR2 are MNHEY and SVGEGT. For the CDR3, the DNA is TGTGCCAGCAGTTACTCTGGTAGCGGGAGGCCCCGGTCTAAGAATGAGCAGTTCTTC. This gives the protein CASSYSGSGRPRSKNEQFF.

In nucleotides, the CDR3 is TGTGCCAGCAGCCCTTCAATTGAAGCTTTCTTT. Translating gives CASSPSIEAFF. The chain links TRBV7-9 to TRBJ1-1; D not certain. The germline V gene has CDR1 SEHNR and CDR2 FQNEAQ (reference sequence). The CDR3 has 11 residues. The V end lost 5 bases, the J end lost 7 bases, and 8 bases lay between the germline ends.

The chain is built from TRBV11-1 and TRBJ2-7, with D hard to call. The CDR3 length is 14 residues. CDR1 is SGHAT, CDR2 FQDESV, per germline (reference sequence). V was trimmed by 1 base and J by 3 bases, leaving 10 bases between them. In DNA, the CDR3 is TGTGCCAGCAGCTTAGGTCCCGACGACTACGAGCAGTACTTC. As protein: CASSLGPDDYEQYF. The full variable domain, rest sourced from reference TRBV11-1 and TRBJ2-7, is EAEVAQSPRYKITEKSQAVAFWCDPISGHATLYWYRQILGQGPELLVQFQDESVVDDSQLPKDRFSAERLKGVDSTLKIQPAELGDSAMYLCASSLGPDDYEQYFGPGTRLTVT.

The chain couples TRBV20-1 to TRBJ2-1; TRBD2 aligns across 8 bases. Germline CDR1 DFQATT, CDR2 SNEGSKA (reference sequence). V gave up 6 bases and J gave up 7 bases; unmatched junction bases: 11. CDR3 length equals 14 residues. CDR3 nucleotides: TGCAGTGCAGTCGGAGGAGCGGGAGAGAATGAGCAGTTCTTC. It yields the protein CSAVGGAGENEQFF.

This clonotype has only a few counts. This sequence joins TRBV12-3 or TRBV12-4 and TRBJ2-2; D tentatively fits TRBD1 or TRBD2 (6 bases each). V was cut by 7 bases and J by 2 bases, with 17 bases left in between. The CDR3 loop spans 16 amino acids. The CDR3 reads CASNLGGGKNTGELFF. The CDR3 coding sequence is TGTGCCAGCAACCTCGGGGGCGGCAAAAACACCGGGGAGCTGTTTTTT.

The V call is TRBV20-1, the J call TRBJ1-3; D is perhaps TRBD1 (6 bases). This CDR3 contains 14 residues. Germline CDR1 reads DFQATT; CDR2 reads SNEGSKA (reference sequence). Trimming took off 0 bases at V and 6 bases at J, with 12 bases between the two ends. The CDR3 here is CSARDPRGVNTIYF. For the CDR3, the DNA is TGCAGTGCTAGAGATCCCAGGGGTGTAAACACCATATATTTT.

This clonotype appeared a few times. The rearrangement uses TRBV4-3 and TRBJ1-6; 9 positions match TRBD1. Trimming took 1 base from V and 11 from J; bases not matched to a gene: 12. Germline V gives CDR1 LGHNA, CDR2 YSLEER. The CDR3 is made up of 17 amino acids. CDR3 coding DNA: TGCGCCAGCAGCCAAGCCCCTAACGGACAGGGGTATACACCCCTCCACTTT. The encoded protein is CASSQAPNGQGYTPLHF.